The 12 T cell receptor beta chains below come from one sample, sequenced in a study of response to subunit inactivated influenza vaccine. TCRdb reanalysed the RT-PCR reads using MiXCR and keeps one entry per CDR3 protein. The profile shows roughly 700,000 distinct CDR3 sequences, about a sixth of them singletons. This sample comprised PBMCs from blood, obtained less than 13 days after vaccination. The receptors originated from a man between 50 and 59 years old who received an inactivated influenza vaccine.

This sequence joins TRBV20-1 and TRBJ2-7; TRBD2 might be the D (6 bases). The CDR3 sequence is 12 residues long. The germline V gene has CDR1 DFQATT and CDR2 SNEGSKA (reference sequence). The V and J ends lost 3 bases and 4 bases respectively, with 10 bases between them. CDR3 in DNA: TGCAGTGCTAGGAGGGCGGGGTACGAGCAGTACTTC. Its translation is CSARRAGYEQYF.

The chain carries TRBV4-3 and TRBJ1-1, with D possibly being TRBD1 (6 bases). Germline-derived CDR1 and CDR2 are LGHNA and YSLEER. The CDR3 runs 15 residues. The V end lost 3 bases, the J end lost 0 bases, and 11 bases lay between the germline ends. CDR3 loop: CASSHHRVMNTEAFF. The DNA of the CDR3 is TGCGCCAGCAGCCATCACAGGGTAATGAACACTGAAGCTTTCTTT.

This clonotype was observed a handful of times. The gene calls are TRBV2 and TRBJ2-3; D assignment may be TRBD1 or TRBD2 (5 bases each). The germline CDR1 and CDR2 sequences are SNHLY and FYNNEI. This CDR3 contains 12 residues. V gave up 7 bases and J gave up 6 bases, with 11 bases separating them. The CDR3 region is CASNPGPDTQYF. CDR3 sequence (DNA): TGTGCCAGCAATCCGGGACCGGATACGCAGTATTTT.

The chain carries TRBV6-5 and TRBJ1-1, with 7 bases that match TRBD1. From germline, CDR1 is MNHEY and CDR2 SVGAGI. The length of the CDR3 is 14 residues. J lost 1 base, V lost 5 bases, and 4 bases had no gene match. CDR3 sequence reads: CASSNTGANTEAFF. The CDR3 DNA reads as TGTGCCAGCAGTAACACAGGGGCGAACACTGAAGCTTTCTTT.

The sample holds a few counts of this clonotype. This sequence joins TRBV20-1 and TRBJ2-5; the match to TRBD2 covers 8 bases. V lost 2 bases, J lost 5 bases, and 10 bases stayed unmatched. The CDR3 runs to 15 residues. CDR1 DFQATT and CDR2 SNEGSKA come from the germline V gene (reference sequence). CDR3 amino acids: CSARPGLEVSETQYF. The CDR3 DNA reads TGCAGTGCTAGACCGGGACTAGAGGTTTCGGAGACCCAGTACTTC.

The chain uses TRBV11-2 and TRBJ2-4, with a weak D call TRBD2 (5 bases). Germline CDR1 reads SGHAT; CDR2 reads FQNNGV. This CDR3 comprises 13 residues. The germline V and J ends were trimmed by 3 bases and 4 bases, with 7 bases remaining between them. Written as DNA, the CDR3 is TGTGCCAGCAGCTTGAGGGAAAAAAACATTCAGTACTTC. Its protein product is CASSLREKNIQYF.

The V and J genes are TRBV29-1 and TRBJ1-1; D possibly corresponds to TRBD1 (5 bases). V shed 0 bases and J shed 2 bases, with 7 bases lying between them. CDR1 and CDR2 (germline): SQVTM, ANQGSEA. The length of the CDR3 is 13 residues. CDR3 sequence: CSVEEGANTEAFF. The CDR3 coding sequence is TGCAGCGTTGAAGAAGGGGCTAACACTGAAGCTTTCTTT.

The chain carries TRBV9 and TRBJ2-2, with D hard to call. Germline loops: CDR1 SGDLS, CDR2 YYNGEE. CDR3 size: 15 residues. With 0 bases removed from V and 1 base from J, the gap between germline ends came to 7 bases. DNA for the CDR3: TGTGCCAGCAGCGTAGCTACCATGAACACCGGGGAGCTGTTTTTT. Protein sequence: CASSVATMNTGELFF.

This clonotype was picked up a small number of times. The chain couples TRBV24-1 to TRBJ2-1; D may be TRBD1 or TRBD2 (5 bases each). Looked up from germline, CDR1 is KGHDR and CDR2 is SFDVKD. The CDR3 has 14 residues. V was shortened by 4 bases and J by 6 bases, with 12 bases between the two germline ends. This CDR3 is CATSDARAGNEQFF. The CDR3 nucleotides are TGTGCCACCAGTGACGCCAGGGCGGGCAATGAGCAGTTCTTC.

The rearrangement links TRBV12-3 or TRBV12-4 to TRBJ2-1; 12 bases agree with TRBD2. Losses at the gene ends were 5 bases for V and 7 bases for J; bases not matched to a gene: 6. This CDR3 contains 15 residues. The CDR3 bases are TGTGCCAGCAGTAGACTAGCGGGAGCTAGGAATGAGCAGTTCTTC. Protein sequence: CASSRLAGARNEQFF.

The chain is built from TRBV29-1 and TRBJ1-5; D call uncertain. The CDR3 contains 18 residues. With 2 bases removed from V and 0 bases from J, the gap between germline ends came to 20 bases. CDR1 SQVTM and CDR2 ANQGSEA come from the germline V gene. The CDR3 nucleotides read TGCAGCGTTGAAAGACAAAACCAAGAGGAGGTTAGCAATCAGCCCCAGCATTTT. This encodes CSVERQNQEEVSNQPQHF. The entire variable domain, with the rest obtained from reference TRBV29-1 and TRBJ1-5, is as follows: SAVISQKPSRDICQRGTSLTIQCQVDSQVTMMFWYRQQPGQSLTLIATANQGSEATYESGFVIDKFPISRPNLTFSTLTVSNMSPEDSSIYLCSVERQNQEEVSNQPQHFGDGTRLSIL.

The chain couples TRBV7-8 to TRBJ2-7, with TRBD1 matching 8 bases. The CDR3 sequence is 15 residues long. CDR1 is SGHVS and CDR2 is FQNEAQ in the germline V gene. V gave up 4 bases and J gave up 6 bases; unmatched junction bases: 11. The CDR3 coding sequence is TGTGCCAGCAGCTCGAGTACCAGGGGGCAGGGCGAGCAGTACTTC. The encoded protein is CASSSSTRGQGEQYF.